This T cell receptor (beta chain) was sequenced during a study of cytomegalovirus exposure and HLA in healthy donors. V was shortened by 6 bases and J by 4 bases, with 9 bases between the two germline ends. Germline V gene data show CDR1 as DFQATT and CDR2 as SNEGSKA (reference sequence). The CDR3 spans 11 residues. Both 60 Vbeta primers and 13 Jbeta primers went into the PCR. Libraries were prepared by immunoSEQ multiplex PCR; TCRdb keeps only in-frame clonotypes and omits some of them. The sample has around 130,000 clones, approximately 80% seen once. Details on this clone: This CDR3 is also generated by other DNA sequences in the sample.

This receptor was identified in a woman aged 40 to 50 in good health and CMV-seronegative. J is TRBJ1-2 and V is TRBV20-1, with TRBD1 as a possible D gene (5 bases). Sequences were obtained from PBMCs. CDR3 protein: CSAGGGYGYTF. CDR3 nucleotide sequence: TGCAGTGCGGGGGGAGGCTATGGCTACACCTTC.